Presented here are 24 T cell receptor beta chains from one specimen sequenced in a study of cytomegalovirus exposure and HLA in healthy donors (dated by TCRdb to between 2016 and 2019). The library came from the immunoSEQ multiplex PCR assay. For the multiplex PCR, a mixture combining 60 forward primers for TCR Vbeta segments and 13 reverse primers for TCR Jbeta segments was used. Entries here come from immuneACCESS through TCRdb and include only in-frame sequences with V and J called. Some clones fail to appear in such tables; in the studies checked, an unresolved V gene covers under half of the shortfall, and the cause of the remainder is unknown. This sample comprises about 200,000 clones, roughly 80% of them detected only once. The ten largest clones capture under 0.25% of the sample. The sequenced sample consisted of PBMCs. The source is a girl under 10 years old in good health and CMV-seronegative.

The CDR3 reads CASSSPRQNTGELFF. The CDR3 DNA sequence: TGTGCCAGCAGTTCTCCAAGACAGAACACCGGGGAGCTGTTTTTT. The V gene is TRBV6-1, the J gene TRBJ2-2; D call uncertain. The CDR3 spans 15 residues. CDR1 and CDR2 (germline): MNHNS, SASEGT. V dropped 5 bases and J dropped 1 base, with 11 bases sitting between them.

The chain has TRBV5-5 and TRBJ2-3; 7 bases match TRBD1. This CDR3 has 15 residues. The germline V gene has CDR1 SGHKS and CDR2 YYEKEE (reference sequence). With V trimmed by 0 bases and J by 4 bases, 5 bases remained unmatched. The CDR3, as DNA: TGTGCCAGCAGCTTGGAGGGGGCGCCCGCAGATACGCAGTATTTT. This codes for CASSLEGAPADTQYF. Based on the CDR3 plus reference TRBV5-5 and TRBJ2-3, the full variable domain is DAGVTQSPTHLIKTRGQQVTLRCSPISGHKSVSWYQQVLGQGPQFIFQYYEKEERGRGNFPDRFSARQFPNYSSELNVNALLLGDSALYLCASSLEGAPADTQYFGPGTRLTVL.

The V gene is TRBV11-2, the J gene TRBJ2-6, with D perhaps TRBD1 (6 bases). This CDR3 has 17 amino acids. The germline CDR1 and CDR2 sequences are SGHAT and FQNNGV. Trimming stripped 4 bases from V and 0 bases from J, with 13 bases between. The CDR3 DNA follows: TGTGCCAGCAGCTCAGGGGTGGGGAGCTCTGGGGCCAACGTCCTGACTTTC. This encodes CASSSGVGSSGANVLTF.

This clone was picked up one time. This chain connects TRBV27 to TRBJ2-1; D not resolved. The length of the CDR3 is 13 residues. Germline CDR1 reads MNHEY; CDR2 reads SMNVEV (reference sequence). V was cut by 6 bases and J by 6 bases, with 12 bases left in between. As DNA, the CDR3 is TGTGCCAGCAGCCCGGCTAGTACCAATGAGCAGTTCTTC. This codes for CASSPASTNEQFF.

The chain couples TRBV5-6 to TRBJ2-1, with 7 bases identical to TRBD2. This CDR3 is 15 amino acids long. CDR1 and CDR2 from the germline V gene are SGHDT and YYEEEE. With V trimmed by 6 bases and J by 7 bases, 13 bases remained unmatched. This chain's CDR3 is CASTYPQGAGNEQFF. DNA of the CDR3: TGTGCCAGCACCTATCCCCAAGGAGCGGGGAATGAGCAGTTCTTC. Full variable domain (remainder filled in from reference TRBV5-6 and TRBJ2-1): DAGVTQSPTHLIKTRGQQVTLRCSPKSGHDTVSWYQQALGQGPQFIFQYYEEEERQRGNFPDRFSGHQFPNYSSELNVNALLLGDSALYLCASTYPQGAGNEQFFGPGTRLTVL.

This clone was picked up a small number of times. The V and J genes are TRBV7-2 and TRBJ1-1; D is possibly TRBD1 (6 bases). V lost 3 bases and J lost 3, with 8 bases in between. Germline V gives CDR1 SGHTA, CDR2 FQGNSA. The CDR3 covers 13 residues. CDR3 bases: TGTGCCAGCAGCTTTAAGGGGGACACTGAAGCTTTCTTT. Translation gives CASSFKGDTEAFF.

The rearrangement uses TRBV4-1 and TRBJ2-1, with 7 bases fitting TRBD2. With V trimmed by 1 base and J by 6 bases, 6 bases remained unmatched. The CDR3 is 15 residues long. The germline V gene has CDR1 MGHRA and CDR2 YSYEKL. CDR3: CASSQGVVAGNEQFF. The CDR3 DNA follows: TGCGCCAGCAGCCAAGGCGTGGTAGCGGGCAATGAGCAGTTCTTC.

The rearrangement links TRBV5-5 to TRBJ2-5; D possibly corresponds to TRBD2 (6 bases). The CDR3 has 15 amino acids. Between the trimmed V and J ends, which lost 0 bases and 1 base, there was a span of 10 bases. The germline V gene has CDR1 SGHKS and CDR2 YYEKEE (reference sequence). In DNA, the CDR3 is TGTGCCAGCAGCTTGGGCGGGGTGGTCCAAGAGACCCAGTACTTC. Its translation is CASSLGGVVQETQYF.

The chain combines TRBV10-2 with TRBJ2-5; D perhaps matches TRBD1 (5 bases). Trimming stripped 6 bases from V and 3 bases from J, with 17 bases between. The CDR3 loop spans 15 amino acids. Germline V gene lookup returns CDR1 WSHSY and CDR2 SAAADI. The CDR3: CASSLRVSGKETQYF. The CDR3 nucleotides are TGCGCCAGCAGCCTAAGGGTTTCAGGGAAAGAGACCCAGTACTTC.

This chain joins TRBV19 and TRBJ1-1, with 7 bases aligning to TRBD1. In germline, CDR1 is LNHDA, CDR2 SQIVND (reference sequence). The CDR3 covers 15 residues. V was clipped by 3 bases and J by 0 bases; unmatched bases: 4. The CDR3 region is CASSMQQGMNTEAFF. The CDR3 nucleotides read TGTGCCAGTAGTATGCAACAGGGGATGAACACTGAAGCTTTCTTT. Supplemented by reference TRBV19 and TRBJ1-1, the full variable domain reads DGGITQSPKYLFRKEGQNVTLSCEQNLNHDAMYWYRQDPGQGLRLIYYSQIVNDFQKGDIAEGYSVSREKKESFPLTVTSAQKNPTAFYLCASSMQQGMNTEAFFGQGTRLTVV.

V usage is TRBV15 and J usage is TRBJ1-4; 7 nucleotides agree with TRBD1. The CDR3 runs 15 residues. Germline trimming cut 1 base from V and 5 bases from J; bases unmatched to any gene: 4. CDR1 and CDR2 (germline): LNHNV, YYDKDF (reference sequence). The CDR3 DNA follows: TGTGCCACCAGCAGAGGGGGACAGCCCAATGAAAAACTGTTTTTT. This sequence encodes CATSRGGQPNEKLFF.

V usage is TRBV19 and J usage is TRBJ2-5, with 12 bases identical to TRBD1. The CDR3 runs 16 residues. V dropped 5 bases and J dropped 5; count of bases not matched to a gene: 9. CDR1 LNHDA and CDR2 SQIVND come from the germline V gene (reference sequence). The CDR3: CASSPRDRGRRETQYF. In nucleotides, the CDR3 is TGTGCCAGTAGTCCCCGGGACAGGGGGCGCAGGGAGACCCAGTACTTC.

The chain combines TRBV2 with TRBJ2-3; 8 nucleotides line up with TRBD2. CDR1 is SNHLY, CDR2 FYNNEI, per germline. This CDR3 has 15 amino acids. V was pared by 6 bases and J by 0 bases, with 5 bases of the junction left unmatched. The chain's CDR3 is CASRLLAGSTDTQYF. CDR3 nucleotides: TGTGCCAGCAGGTTATTAGCGGGGAGCACAGATACGCAGTATTTT. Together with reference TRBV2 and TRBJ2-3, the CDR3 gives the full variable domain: EPEVTQTPSHQVTQMGQEVILRCVPISNHLYFYWYRQILGQKVEFLVSFYNNEISEKSEIFDDQFSVERPDGSNFTLKIRSTKLEDSAMYFCASRLLAGSTDTQYFGPGTRLTVL.

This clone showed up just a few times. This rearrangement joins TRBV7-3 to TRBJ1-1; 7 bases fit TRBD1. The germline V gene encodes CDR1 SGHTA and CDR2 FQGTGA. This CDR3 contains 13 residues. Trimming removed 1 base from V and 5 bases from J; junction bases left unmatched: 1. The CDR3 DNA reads TGTGCCAGCAGCTTAATACAGGGGACTGAAGCTTTCTTT. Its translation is CASSLIQGTEAFF.

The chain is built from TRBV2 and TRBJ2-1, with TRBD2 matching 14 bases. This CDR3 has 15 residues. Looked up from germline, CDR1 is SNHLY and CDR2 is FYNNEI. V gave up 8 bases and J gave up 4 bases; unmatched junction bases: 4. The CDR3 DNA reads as TGTGCCAGCGGGACTAGCGGGAGACTATACAATGAGCAGTTCTTC. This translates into CASGTSGRLYNEQFF.

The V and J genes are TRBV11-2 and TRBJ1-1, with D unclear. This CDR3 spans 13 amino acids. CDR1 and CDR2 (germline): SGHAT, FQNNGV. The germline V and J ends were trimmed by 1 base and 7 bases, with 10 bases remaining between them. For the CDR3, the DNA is TGTGCCAGCAGCTTAGGGGGAGGCCTTGAAGCTTTCTTT. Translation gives CASSLGGGLEAFF.

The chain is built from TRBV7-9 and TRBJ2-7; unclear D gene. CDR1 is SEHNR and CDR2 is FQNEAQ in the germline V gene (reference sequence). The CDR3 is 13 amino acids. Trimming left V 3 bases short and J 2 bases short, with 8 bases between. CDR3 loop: CASSFLHTYEQYF. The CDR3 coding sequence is TGTGCCAGCAGCTTCCTCCACACCTACGAGCAGTACTTC.

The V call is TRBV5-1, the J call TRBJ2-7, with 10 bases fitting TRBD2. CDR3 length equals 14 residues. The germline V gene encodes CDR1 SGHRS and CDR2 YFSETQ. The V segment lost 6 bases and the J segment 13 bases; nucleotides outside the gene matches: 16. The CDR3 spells CASNVGMTSGLYYF. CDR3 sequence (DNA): TGCGCCAGCAACGTTGGGATGACTAGCGGGCTCTACTACTTC.

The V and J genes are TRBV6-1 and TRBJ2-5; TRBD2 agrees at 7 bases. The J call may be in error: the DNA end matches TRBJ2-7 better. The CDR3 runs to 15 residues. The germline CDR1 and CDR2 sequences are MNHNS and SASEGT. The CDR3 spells CASSEEWRGSHEQYF. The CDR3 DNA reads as TGTGCCAGCAGTGAAGAATGGCGGGGGAGCCACGAGCAGTACTTC.

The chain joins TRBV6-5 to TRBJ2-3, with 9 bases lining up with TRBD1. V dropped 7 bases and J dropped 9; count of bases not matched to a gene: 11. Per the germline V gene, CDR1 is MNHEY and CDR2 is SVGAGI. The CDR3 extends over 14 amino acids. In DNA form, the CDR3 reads TGTGCCAGCACCTCCTACCCCGGGACAGGGACGCAGTATTTT. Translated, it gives CASTSYPGTGTQYF.

The CDR3 DNA reads as TGTGCCAGCAGTTACTCGGCTGACTACAATGAAAAACTGTTTTTT. It yields the protein CASSYSADYNEKLFF. The V gene is TRBV6-5, the J gene TRBJ1-4; D is unresolved. Germline V gene data show CDR1 as MNHEY and CDR2 as SVGAGI. V lost 0 bases, J lost 5 bases, and 10 bases lay in between. The CDR3 loop spans 15 amino acids.

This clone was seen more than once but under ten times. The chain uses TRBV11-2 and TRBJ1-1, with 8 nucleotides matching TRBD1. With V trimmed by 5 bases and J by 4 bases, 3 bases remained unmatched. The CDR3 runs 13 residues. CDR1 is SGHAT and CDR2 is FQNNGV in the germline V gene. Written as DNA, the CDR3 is TGTGCCAGCAGCCCCGACAGGGGCACTGAAGCTTTCTTT. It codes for CASSPDRGTEAFF.

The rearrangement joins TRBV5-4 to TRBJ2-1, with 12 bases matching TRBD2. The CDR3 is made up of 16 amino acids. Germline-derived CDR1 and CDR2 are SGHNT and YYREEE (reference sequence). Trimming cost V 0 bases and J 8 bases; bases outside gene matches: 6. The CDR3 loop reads CASSLETSGSPDEQFF. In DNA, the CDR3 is TGTGCCAGCAGCTTGGAGACTAGCGGGAGTCCCGATGAGCAGTTCTTC.

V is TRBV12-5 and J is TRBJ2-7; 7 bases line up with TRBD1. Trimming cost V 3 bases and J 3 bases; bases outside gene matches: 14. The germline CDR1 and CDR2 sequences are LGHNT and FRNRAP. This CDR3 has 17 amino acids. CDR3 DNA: TGTGCTAGTGGTTTTGGAAAGGACAGGCCGAGGGACTACGAGCAGTACTTC. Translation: CASGFGKDRPRDYEQYF.